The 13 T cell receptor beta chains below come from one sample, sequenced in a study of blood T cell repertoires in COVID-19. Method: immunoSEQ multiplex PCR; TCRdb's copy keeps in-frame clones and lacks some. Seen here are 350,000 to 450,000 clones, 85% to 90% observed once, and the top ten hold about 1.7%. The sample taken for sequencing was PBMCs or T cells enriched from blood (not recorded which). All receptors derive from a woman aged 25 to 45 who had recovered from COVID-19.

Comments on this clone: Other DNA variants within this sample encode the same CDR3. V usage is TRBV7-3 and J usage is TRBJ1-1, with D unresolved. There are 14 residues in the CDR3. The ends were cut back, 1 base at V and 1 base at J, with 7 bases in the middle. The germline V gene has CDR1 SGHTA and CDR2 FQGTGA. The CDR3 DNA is TGTGCCAGCAGCTTAATTGCAGGGAACACTGAAGCTTTCTTT. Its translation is CASSLIAGNTEAFF.

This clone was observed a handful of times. The CDR3 DNA sequence: TGTGCCAGCAGTGAGGCAGGGCATTCACCCCTCCACTTT. It yields the protein CASSEAGHSPLHF. The V and J genes are TRBV25-1 and TRBJ1-6; D is possibly TRBD1 (5 bases). The CDR3 consists of 13 residues. The germline CDR1 and CDR2 sequences are MGHDK and SYGVNS. The V gene lost 3 bases and the J gene lost 8 bases, with 8 bases spanning the gap.

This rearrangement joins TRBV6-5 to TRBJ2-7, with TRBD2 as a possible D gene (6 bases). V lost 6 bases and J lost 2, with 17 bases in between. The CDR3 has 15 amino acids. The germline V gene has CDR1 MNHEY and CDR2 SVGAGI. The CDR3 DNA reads TGTGCCAGCAGGCCTAGCGTAACGCGGACCTACGAGCAGTACTTC. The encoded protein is CASRPSVTRTYEQYF.

The CDR3 is CASRDRGLGYTF. The CDR3 DNA follows: TGTGCCAGCCGGGACAGGGGGCTTGGCTACACCTTC. The chain couples TRBV12-3 or TRBV12-4 to TRBJ1-2; TRBD1 aligns across 12 bases. The CDR3 has 12 amino acids. J lost 7 bases, V lost 8 bases, and 2 bases had no gene match.

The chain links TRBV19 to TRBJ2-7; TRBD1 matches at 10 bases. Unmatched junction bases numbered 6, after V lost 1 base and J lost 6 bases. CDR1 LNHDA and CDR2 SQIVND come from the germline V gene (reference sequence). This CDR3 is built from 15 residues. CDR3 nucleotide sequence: TGTGCCAGTAGTATAGGGGGGACAGGGGACTTCGAGCAGTACTTC. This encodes CASSIGGTGDFEQYF.

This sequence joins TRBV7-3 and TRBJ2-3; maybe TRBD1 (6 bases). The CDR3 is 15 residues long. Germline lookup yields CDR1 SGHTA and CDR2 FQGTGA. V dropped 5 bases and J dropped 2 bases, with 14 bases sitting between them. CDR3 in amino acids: CASSPGQTNTDTQYF. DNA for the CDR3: TGTGCCAGCAGCCCCGGACAGACCAACACAGATACGCAGTATTTT.

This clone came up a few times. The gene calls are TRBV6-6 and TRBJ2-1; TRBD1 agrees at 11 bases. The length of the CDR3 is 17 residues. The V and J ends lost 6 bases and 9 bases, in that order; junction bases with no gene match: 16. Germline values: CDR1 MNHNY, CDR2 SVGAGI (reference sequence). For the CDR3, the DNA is TGTGCCAGCAGGCGAGGGGACCGGGACAGGGGGTCTCGTGAGCAGTTCTTC. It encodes CASRRGDRDRGSREQFF.

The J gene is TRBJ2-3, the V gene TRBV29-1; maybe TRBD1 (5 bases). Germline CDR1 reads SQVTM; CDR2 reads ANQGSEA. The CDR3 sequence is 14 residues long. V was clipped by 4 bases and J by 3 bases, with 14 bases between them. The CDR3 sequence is CSVGTGPPTDTQYF. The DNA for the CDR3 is TGCAGCGTTGGTACAGGCCCCCCAACAGATACGCAGTATTTT.

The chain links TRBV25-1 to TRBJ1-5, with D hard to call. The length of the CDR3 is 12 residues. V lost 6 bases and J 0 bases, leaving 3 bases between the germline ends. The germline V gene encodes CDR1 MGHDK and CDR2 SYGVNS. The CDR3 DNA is TGTGCCAGCAGCTATAGCAATCAGCCCCAGCATTTT. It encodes CASSYSNQPQHF.

The CDR3 DNA reads as TGTGCCACCAGTGAGAGTGTAGCCGGTCTTAGTGAGCAGTTCTTC. Residues: CATSESVAGLSEQFF. The chain joins TRBV24-1 to TRBJ2-1; unclear D gene. The germline V gene encodes CDR1 KGHDR and CDR2 SFDVKD. This CDR3 spans 15 amino acids. Trimming took 4 bases from V and 9 from J, leaving 18 bases between them.

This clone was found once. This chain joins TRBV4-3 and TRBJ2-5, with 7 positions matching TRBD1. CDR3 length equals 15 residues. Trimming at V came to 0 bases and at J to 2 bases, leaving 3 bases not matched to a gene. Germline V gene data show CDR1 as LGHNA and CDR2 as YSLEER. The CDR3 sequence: CASSQESRGQETQYF. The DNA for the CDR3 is TGCGCCAGCAGCCAAGAATCCAGGGGGCAAGAGACCCAGTACTTC.

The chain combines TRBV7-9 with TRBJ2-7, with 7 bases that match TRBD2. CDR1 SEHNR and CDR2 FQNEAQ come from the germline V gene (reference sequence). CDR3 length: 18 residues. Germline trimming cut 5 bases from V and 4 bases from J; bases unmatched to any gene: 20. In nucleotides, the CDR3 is TGTGCCAGCAGCACAAGGGTCGGGGGGACCAGCAGTTCATACGAGCAGTACTTC. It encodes CASSTRVGGTSSSYEQYF.

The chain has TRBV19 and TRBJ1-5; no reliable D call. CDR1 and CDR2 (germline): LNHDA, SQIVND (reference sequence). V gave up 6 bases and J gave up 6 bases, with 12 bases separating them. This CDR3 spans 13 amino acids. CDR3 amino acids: CASRFRVRQPQHF. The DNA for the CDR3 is TGTGCCAGTAGATTCCGAGTACGTCAGCCCCAGCATTTT.